Only a few counts were recorded for the clone carrying this T cell receptor (beta chain). The antigen is undetermined. The data stem from a study of identical twins. Germline CDR1 reads DFQATT; CDR2 reads SNEGSKA (reference sequence). V lost 0 bases and J lost 1, with 9 bases in between. The CDR3 has 15 residues. TCRdb called the 5' RACE reads again in MiXCR, with one record for every CDR3 protein. The table has about 460,000 distinct CDR3 sequences, about 14% seen once; the top ten hold about 0.53%. Findings of the study overall: Weaker excess sharing between twins was seen in beta out-of-frame sequences. Some out-of-frame alpha sequences were shared by twins, and these showed excess low generation probability.

These data are also associated with another study on yellow fever vaccine responses in identical twins.

Sequences were obtained from CD4+ T cells sorted from blood. The sequence derives from a woman in her late teens or twenties in good health. This rearrangement joins TRBV20-1 to TRBJ2-2; D is unresolved. CDR3 protein: CSARDPRKNTGELFF. The CDR3 DNA sequence: TGCAGTGCTAGAGATCCGCGGAAGAACACCGGGGAGCTGTTTTTT.